This T cell receptor beta chain comes out of a study of shared clonotypes between healthy human individuals. Sequencing was at deep level. Each PCR replicate run on unsorted PBMC took in about 300 ng DNA, 30,000 or so T cell genomes. This table comes from immunoSEQ multiplex PCR, and its TCRdb copy is limited to in-frame clones, with some not included. The profile shows fewer than 650,000 clones, around 80% of them singletons. CDR3 length equals 16 residues. CDR1 and CDR2 (germline): PRHDT, FYEKMQ (reference sequence). V gave up 5 bases and J gave up 7 bases; unmatched junction bases: 7. Each donor was a Caucasian adult residing in Nashville, Tennessee.

Sample: PBMCs. This TCR was recovered from a woman aged 40 to 50 in good health. Some clones in this sample may be carry-over from other donors' samples. The rearrangement uses TRBV13 and TRBJ2-1; 14 bases match TRBD2. The CDR3: CASSPGLAGGTNEQFF. In DNA, the CDR3 is TGTGCCAGCAGCCCTGGACTAGCGGGAGGAACGAATGAGCAGTTCTTC.